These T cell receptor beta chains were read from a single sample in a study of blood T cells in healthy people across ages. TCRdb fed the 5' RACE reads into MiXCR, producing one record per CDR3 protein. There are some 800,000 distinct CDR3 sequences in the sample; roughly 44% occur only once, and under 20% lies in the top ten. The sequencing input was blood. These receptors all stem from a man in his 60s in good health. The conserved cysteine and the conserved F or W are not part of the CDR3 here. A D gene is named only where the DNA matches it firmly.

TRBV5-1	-	ASSLEGYQLF
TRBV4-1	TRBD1	ASSQDGTGENYGYT
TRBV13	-	ASSTLSGNTIY
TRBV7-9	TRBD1	ASSPWVNSRGSYNEQF
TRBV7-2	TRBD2	ASRQLAGAYNEQF
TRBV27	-	ASRRQDDSYEQY
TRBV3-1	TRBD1	ASGTDYGYT
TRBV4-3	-	ASSHSPGREANYGYT
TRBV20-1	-	SGARPNQPQH
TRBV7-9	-	ALAGDSYNEQF
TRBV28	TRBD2	ASSERGPGAY
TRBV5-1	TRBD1	ASSPTGDANTGELF
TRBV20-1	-	SASHTGRKVGYEQY
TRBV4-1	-	ASSLPGDGSYEQY
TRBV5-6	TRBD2	ASSISTSGANEQY
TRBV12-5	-	ASGLGGDYEQY
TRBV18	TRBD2	ASSPPWGGEETQY